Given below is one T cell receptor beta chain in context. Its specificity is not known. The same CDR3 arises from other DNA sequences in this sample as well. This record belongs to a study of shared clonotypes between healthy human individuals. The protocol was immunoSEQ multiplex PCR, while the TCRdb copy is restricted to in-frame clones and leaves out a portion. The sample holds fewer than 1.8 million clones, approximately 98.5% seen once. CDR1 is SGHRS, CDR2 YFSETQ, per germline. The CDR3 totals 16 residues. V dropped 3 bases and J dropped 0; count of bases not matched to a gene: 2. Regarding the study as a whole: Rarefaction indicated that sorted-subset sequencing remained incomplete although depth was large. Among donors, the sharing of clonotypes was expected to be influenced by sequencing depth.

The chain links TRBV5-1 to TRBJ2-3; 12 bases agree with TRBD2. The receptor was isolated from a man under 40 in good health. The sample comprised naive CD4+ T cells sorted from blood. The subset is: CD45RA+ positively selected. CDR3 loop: CASSSGLAGSTDTQYF. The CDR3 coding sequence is TGCGCCAGCAGCTCTGGACTAGCGGGGAGCACAGATACGCAGTATTTT.